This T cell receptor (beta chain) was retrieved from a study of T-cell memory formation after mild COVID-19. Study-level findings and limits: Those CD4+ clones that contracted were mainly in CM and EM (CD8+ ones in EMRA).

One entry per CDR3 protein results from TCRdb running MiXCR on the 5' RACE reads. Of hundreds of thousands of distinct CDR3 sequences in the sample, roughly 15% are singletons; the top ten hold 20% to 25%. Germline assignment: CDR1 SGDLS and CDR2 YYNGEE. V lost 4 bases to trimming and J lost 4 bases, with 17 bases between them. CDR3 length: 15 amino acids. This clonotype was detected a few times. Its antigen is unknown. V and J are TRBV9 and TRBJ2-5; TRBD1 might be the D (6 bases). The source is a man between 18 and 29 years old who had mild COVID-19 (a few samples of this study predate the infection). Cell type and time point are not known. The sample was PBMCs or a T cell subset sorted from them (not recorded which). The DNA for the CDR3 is TGTGCCAGCAGCCCTCGGTGGGACAACACAGAGACCCAGTACTTC. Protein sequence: CASSPRWDNTETQYF.